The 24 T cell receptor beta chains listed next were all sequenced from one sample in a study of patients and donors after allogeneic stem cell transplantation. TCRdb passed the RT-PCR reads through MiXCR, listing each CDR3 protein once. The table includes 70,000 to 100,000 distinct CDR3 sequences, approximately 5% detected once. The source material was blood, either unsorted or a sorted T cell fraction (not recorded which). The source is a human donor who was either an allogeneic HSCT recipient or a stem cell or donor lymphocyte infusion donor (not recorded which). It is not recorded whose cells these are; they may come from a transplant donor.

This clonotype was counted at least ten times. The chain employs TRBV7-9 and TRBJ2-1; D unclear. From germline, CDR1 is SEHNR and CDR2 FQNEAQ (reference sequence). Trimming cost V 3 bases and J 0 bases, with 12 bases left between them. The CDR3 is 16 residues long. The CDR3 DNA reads TGTGCCAGCAGCTTGGCCCAAGGCGGCTCCTACAATGAGCAGTTCTTC. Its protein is CASSLAQGGSYNEQFF.

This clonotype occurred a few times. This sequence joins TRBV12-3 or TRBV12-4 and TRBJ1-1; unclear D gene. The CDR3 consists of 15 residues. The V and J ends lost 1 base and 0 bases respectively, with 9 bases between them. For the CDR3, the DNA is TGTGCCAGCAGTTTAGGACCAGGATTGAACACTGAAGCTTTCTTT. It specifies CASSLGPGLNTEAFF.

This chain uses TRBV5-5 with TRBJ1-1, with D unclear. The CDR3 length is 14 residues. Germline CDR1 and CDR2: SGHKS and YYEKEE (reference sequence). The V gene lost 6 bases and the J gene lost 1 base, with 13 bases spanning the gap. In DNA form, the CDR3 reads TGTGCCAGCAACCGTAATGTTGGGAACACTGAAGCTTTCTTT. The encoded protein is CASNRNVGNTEAFF. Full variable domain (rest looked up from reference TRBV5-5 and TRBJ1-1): DAGVTQSPTHLIKTRGQQVTLRCSPISGHKSVSWYQQVLGQGPQFIFQYYEKEERGRGNFPDRFSARQFPNYSSELNVNALLLGDSALYLCASNRNVGNTEAFFGQGTRLTVV.

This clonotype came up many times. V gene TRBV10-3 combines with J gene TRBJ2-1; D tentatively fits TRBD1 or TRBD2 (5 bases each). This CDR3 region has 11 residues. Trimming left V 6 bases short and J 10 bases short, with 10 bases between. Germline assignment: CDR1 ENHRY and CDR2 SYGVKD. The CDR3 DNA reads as TGTGCCATCAGGTTTGAGGGGGAGCAGTTCTTC. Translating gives CAIRFEGEQFF.

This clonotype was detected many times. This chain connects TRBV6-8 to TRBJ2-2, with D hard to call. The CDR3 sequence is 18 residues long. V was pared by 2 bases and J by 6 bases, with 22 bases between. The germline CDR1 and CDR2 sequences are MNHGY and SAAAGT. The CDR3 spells CASSYDMKLLYEAGELFF. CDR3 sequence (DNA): TGTGCCAGCAGTTACGATATGAAGCTATTATACGAAGCCGGGGAGCTGTTTTTT.

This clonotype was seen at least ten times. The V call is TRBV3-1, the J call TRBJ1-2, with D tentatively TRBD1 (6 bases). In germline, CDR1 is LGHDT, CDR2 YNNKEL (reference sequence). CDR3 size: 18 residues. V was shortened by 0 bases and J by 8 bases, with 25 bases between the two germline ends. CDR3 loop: CASSQEEGSFGGGGGYTF. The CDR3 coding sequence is TGTGCCAGCAGCCAAGAAGAGGGTTCCTTTGGAGGGGGGGGCGGCTACACCTTC.

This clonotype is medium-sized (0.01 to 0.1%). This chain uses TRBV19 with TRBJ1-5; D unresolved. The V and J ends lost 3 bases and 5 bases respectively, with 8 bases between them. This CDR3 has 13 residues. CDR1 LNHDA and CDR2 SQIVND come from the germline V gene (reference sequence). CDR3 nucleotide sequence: TGTGCCAGTAGTATGGGAAGGGATCAGCCCCAGCATTTT. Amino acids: CASSMGRDQPQHF.

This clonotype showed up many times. This CDR3 is CSARDQTGGDYEQYF. In DNA form, the CDR3 reads TGCAGTGCTAGAGATCAGACAGGGGGGGACTACGAGCAGTACTTC. The rearrangement links TRBV20-1 to TRBJ2-7; 9 positions match TRBD1. Looked up from germline, CDR1 is DFQATT and CDR2 is SNEGSKA (reference sequence). The junction had 6 bases not matched to a gene; V was cut back by 0 bases and J by 3 bases. The length of the CDR3 is 15 residues.

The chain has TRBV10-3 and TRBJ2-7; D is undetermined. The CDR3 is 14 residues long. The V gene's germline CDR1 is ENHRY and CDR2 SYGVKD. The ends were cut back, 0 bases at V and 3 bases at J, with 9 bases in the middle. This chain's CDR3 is CAISESIRDYEQYF. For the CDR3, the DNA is TGTGCCATCAGTGAGTCGATAAGGGACTACGAGCAGTACTTC.

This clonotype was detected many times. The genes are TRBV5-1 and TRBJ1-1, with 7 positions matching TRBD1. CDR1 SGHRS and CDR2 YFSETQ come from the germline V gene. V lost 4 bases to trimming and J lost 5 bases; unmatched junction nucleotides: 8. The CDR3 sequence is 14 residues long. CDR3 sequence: CASSIRQGGTEAFF. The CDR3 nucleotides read TGCGCCAGCAGCATTCGACAGGGAGGGACTGAAGCTTTCTTT.

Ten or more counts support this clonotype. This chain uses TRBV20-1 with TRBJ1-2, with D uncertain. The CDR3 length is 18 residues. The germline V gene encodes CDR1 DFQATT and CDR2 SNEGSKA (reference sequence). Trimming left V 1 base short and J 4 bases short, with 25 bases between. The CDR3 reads CSARGVLSDFKRGYGYTF. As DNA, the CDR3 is TGCAGTGCTAGAGGGGTTCTGAGCGACTTCAAACGGGGCTATGGCTACACCTTC.

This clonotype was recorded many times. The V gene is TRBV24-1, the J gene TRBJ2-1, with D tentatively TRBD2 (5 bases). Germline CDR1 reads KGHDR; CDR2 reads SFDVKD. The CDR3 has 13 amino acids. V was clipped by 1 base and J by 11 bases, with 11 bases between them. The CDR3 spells CATSDLTSGKQFF. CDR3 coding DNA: TGTGCCACCAGTGATTTAACGTCCGGGAAGCAGTTCTTC.

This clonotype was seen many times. CDR3 coding DNA: TGTGCCAGCTCTTGGGGACTAGGTAGGAATGAGCAGTTCTTC. Translating it yields CASSWGLGRNEQFF. The J gene is TRBJ2-1, the V gene TRBV19; 8 positions agree with TRBD2. The CDR3 contains 14 residues. V dropped 9 bases and J dropped 7; count of bases not matched to a gene: 11. Germline V gene lookup returns CDR1 LNHDA and CDR2 SQIVND (reference sequence). The variable domain in full, with the rest retrieved from reference TRBV19 and TRBJ2-1, is DGGITQSPKYLFRKEGQNVTLSCEQNLNHDAMYWYRQDPGQGLRLIYYSQIVNDFQKGDIAEGYSVSREKKESFPLTVTSAQKNPTAFYLCASSWGLGRNEQFFGPGTRLTVL.

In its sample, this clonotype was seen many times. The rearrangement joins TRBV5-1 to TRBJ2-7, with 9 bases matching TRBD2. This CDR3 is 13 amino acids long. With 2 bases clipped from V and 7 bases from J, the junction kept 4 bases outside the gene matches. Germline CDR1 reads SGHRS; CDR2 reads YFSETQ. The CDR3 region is CASSLLGLAEQYF. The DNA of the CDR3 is TGCGCCAGCAGCTTATTAGGACTAGCGGAGCAGTACTTC.

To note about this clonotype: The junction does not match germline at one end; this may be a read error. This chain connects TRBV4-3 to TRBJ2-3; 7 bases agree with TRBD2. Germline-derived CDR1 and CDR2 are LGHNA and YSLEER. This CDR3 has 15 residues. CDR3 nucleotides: TGCGCCAGCAGCCCATCCCCGGGGGGTAGGGATACGGAGTATTTT. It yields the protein CASSPSPGGRDTEYF.

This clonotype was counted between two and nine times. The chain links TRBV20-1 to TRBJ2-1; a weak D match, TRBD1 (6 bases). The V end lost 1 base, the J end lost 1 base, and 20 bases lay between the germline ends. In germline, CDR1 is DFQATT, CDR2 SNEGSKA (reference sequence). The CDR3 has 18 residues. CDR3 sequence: CSARGTFADSSSYNEQFF. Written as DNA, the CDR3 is TGCAGTGCTAGAGGAACATTTGCGGACAGTAGTTCCTACAATGAGCAGTTCTTC.

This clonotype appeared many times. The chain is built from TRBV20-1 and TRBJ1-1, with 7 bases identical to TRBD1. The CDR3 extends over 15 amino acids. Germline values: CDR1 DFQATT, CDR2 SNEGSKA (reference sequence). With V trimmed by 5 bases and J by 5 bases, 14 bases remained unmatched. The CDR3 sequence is CSAPKKQGFATEAFF. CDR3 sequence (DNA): TGCAGTGCTCCGAAAAAACAGGGGTTCGCGACTGAAGCTTTCTTT.

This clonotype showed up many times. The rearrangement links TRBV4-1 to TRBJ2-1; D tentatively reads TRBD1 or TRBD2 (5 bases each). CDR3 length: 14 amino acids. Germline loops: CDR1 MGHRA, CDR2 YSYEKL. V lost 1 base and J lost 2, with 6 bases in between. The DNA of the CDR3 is TGCGCCAGCAGCCAAGCGGGGCCCTACAATGAGCAGTTCTTC. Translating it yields CASSQAGPYNEQFF.

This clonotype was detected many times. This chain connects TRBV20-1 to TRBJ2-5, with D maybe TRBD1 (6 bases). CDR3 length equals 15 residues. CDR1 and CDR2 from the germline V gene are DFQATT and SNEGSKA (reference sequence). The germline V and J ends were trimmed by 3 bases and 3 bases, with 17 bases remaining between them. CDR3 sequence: CSASPLGHPKETQYF. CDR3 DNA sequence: TGCAGTGCTAGCCCGCTGGGACATCCTAAAGAGACCCAGTACTTC.

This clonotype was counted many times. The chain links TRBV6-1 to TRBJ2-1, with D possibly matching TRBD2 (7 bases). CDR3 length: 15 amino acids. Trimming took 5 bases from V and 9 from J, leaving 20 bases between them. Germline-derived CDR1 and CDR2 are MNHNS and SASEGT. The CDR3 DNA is TGTGCCAGCAGTAAAGACCCGGGGGGCGGCACTGAGCAGTTCTTC. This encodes CASSKDPGGGTEQFF.

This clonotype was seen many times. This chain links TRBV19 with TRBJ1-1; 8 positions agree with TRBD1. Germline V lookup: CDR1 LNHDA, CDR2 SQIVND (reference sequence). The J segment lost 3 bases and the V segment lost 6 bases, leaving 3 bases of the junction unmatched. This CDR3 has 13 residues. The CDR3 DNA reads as TGTGCCAGTAGCCTGGACAGGGACACTGAAGCTTTCTTT. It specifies CASSLDRDTEAFF.

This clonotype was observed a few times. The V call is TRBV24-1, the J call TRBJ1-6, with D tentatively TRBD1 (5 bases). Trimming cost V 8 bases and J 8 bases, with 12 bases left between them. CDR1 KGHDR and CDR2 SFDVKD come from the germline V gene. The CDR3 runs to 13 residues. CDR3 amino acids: CATKAGSDSPLHF. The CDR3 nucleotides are TGTGCCACCAAGGCAGGGAGCGATTCACCCCTCCACTTT.

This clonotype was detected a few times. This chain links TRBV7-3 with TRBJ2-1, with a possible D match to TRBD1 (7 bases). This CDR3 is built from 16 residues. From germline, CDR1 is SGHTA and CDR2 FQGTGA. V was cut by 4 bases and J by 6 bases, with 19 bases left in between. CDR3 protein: CASSSSRLGGPNEQFF. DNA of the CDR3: TGTGCCAGCAGCTCCTCCCGACTAGGGGGCCCCAATGAGCAGTTCTTC. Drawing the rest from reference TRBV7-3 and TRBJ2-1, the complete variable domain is GAGVSQTPSNKVTEKGKYVELRCDPISGHTALYWYRQSLGQGPEFLIYFQGTGAADDSGLPNDRFFAVRPEGSVSTLKIQRTERGDSAVYLCASSSSRLGGPNEQFFGPGTRLTVL.

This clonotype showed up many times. CDR3 protein: CASSLYRSQGYTF. The CDR3 coding sequence is TGTGCCAGCAGCTTATATCGATCGCAAGGCTACACCTTC. The chain links TRBV11-3 to TRBJ1-2; D unclear. This CDR3 spans 13 amino acids. Germline CDR1 reads SGHNT; CDR2 reads YENEEA. With 2 bases removed from V and 8 bases from J, the gap between germline ends came to 12 bases.